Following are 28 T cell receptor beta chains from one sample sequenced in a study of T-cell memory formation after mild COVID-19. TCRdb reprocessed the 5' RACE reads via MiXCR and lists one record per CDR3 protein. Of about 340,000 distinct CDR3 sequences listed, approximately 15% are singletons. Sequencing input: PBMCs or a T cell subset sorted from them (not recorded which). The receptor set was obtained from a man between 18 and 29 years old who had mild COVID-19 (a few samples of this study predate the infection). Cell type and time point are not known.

DNA for the CDR3: TGTGCCAGCAGCGAAAACAGGGTCACTGAAGCTTTCTTT. It is translated as CASSENRVTEAFF. This chain uses TRBV27 with TRBJ1-1; maybe TRBD1 (6 bases). Germline CDR1 is MNHEY and CDR2 is SMNVEV (reference sequence). The CDR3 length is 13 residues. V lost 6 bases, J lost 4 bases, and 12 bases lay in between.

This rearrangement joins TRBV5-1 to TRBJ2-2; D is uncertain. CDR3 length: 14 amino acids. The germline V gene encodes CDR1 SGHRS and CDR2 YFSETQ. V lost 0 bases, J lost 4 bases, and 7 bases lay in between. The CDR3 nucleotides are TGCGCCAGCAGCTTGGCCGCCAGCACCGGGGAGCTGTTTTTT. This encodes CASSLAASTGELFF.

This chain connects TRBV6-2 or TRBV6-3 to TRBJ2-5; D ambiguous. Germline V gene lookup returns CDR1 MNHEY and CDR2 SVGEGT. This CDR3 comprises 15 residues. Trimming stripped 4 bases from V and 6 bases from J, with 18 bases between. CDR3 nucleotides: TGTGCCAGCAGTTCAGCCCCTAAGGGCGCGAAGACCCAGTACTTC. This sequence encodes CASSSAPKGAKTQYF.

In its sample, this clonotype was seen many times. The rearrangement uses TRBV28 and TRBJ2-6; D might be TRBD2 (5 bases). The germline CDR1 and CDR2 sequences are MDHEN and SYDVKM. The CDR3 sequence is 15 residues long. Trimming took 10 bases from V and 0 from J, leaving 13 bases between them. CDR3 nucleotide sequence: TGTGCCACCTCTGGACGGGACTCTGGGGCCAACGTCCTGACTTTC. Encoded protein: CATSGRDSGANVLTF.

The chain's CDR3 is CASSAPRGGASTDTQYF. The CDR3 region has the DNA TGTGCCAGCAGCGCGCCCAGGGGGGGGGCTAGCACAGATACGCAGTATTTT. The V and J genes are TRBV5-6 and TRBJ2-3, with D perhaps TRBD1 or TRBD2 (7 bases each). The CDR3 loop spans 17 amino acids. Germline V lookup: CDR1 SGHDT, CDR2 YYEEEE. V was clipped by 4 bases and J by 0 bases, with 18 bases between them.

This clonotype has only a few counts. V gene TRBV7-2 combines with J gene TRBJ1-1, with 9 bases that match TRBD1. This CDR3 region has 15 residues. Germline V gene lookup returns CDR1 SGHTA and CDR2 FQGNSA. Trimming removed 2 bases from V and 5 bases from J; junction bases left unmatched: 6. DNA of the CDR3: TGTGCCAGCAGCTTAAATACAGGGGGCCGGACTGAAGCTTTCTTT. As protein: CASSLNTGGRTEAFF.

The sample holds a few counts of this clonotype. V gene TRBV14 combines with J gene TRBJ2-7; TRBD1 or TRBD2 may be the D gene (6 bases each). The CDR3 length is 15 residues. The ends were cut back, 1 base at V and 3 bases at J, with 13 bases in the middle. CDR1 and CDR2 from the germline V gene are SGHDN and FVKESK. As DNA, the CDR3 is TGTGCCAGCAGCCAAGTAGGGGGGTTCTACTACGAGCAGTACTTC. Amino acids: CASSQVGGFYYEQYF.

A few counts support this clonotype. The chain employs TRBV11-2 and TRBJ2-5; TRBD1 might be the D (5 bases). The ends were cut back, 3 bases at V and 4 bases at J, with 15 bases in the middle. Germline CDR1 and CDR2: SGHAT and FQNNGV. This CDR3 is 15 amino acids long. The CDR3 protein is CASSFQSTQGETQYF. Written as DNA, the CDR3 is TGTGCCAGCAGCTTTCAGTCAACCCAGGGAGAGACCCAGTACTTC.

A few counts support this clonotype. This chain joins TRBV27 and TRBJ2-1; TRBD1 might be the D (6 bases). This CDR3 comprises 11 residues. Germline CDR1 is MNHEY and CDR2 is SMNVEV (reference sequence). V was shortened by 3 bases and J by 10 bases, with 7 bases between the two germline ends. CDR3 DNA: TGTGCCAGCAGTTTTACAGGGGAGCAGTTCTTC. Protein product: CASSFTGEQFF.

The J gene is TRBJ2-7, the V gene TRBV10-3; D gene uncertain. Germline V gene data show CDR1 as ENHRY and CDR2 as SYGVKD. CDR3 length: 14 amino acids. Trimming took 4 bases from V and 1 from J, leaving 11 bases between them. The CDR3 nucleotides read TGTGCCATCAGTGCATATGACCGGTCCTACGAGCAGTACTTC. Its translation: CAISAYDRSYEQYF.

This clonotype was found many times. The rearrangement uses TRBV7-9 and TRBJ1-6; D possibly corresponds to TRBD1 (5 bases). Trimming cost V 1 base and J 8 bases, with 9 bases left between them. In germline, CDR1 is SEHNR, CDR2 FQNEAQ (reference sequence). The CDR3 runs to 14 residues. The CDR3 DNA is TGTGCCAGCAGCTTAGAGGACACGGATTCACCCCTCCACTTT. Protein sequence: CASSLEDTDSPLHF.

This CDR3 reads CASSEGGAYNEQFF. Written as DNA, the CDR3 is TGTGCCAGCAGTGAAGGGGGGGCCTACAATGAGCAGTTCTTC. J is TRBJ2-1 and V is TRBV2, with D perhaps matching TRBD2 (6 bases). Germline-derived CDR1 and CDR2 are SNHLY and FYNNEI. Trimming cost V 1 base and J 2 bases, with 6 bases left between them. This CDR3 has 14 residues.

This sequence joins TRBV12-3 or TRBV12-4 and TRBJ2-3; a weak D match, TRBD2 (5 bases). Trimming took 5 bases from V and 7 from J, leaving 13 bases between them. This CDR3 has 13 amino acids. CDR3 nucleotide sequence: TGTGCCAGCAGTCTGGGCCCGGGGAATACGCAGTATTTT. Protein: CASSLGPGNTQYF.

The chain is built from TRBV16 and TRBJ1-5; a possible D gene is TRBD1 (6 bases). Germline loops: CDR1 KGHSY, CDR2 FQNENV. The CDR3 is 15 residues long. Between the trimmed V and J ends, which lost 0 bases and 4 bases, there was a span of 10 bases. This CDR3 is CASSQSARGNQPQHF. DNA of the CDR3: TGTGCCAGCAGCCAATCGGCAAGGGGGAATCAGCCCCAGCATTTT.

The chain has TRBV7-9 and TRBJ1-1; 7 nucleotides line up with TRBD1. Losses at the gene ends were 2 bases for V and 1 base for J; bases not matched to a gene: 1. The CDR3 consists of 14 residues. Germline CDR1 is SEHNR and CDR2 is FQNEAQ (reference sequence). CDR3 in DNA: TGTGCCAGCAGCTTAAGGGGGCAGAACACTGAAGCTTTCTTT. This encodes CASSLRGQNTEAFF.

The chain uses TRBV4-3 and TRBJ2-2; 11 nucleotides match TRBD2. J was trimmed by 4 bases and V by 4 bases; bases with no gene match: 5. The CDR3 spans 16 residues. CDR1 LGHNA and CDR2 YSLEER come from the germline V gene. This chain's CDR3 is CASSRLAGGPTGELFF. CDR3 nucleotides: TGCGCCAGCAGCCGGCTAGCGGGGGGACCCACCGGGGAGCTGTTTTTT.

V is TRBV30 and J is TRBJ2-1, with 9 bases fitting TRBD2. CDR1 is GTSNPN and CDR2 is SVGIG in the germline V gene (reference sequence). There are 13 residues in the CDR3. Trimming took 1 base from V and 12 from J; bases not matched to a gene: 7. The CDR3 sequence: CAWSALAGMGQFF. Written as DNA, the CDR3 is TGTGCCTGGAGTGCTCTAGCGGGGATGGGGCAGTTCTTC. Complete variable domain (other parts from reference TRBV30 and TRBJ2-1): SQTIHQWPATLVQPVGSPLSLECTVEGTSNPNLYWYRQAAGRGLQLLFYSVGIGQISSEVPQNLSASRPQDRQFILSSKKLLLSDSGFYLCAWSALAGMGQFFGPGTRLTVL.

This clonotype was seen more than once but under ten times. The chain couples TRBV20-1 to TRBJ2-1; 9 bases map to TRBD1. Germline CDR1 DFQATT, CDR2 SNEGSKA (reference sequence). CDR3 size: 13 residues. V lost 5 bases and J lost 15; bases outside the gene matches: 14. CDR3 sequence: CSAAIITGTGLFF. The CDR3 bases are TGCAGTGCTGCTATCATAACCGGGACAGGGCTGTTCTTC.

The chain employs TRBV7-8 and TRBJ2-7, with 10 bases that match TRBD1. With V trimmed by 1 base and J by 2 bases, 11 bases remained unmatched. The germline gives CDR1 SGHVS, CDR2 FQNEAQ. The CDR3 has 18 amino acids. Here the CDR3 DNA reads TGTGCCAGCAGCTTAGAGGCGAGTGGACAGGGGGGAACCTACGAGCAGTACTTC. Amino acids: CASSLEASGQGGTYEQYF.

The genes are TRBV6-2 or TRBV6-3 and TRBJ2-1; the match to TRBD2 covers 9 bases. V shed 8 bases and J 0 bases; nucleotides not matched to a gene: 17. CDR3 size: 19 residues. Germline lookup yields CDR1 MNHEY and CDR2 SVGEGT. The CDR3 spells CASRSYPAGGLSSYNEQFF. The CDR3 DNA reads TGTGCCAGCCGGAGCTATCCGGCGGGGGGGCTGAGCTCCTACAATGAGCAGTTCTTC.

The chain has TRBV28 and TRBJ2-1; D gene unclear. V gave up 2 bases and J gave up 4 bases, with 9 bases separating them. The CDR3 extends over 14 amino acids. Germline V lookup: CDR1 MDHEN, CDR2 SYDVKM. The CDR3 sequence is CASSLLTAYNEQFF. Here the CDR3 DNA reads TGTGCCAGCAGTTTACTGACGGCGTACAATGAGCAGTTCTTC.

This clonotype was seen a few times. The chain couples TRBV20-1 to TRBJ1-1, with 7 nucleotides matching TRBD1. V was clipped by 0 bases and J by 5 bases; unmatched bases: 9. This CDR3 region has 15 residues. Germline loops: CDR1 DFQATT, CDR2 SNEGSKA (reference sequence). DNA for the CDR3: TGCAGTGCTAGAGATTTGGTGACAGGGTGGACTGAAGCTTTCTTT. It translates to CSARDLVTGWTEAFF.

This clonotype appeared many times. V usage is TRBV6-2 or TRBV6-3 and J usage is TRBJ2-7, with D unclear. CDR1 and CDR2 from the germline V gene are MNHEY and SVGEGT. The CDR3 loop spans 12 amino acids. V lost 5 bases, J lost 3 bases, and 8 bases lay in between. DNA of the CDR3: TGTGCCAGCAGTAGGATCCTCTACGAGCAGTACTTC. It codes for CASSRILYEQYF.

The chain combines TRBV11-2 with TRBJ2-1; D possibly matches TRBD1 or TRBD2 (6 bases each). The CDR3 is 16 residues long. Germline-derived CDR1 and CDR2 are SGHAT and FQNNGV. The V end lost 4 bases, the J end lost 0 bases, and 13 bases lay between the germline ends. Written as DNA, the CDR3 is TGTGCCAGCAGCTGGGGGCCGGGGGACTCCTACAATGAGCAGTTCTTC. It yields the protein CASSWGPGDSYNEQFF.

CDR3 DNA sequence: TGCGCCAGCAGCCAAGGGTCTCGGCGGGTAAGCTCCTACGAGCAGTACTTC. Translating gives CASSQGSRRVSSYEQYF. The rearrangement uses TRBV4-1 and TRBJ2-7; TRBD2 is a possible D gene (5 bases). V gave up 1 base and J gave up 0 bases, with 16 bases separating them. The CDR3 spans 17 residues. Per germline, CDR1 MGHRA and CDR2 YSYEKL.

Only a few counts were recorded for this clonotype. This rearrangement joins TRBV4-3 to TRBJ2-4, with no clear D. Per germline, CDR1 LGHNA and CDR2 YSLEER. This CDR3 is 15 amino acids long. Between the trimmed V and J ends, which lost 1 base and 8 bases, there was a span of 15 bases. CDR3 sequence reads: CASSQVISFKDIQYF. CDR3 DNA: TGCGCCAGCAGCCAAGTTATCAGCTTTAAGGACATTCAGTACTTC.

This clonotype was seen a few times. CDR3 nucleotides: TGTGCCAGCAGCTACTTCTCCTACGAGCAGTACGTC. Encoded protein: CASSYFSYEQYV. V gene TRBV11-2 combines with J gene TRBJ2-7; no clear D gene. Germline V gene lookup returns CDR1 SGHAT and CDR2 FQNNGV. The CDR3 has 12 amino acids. With 4 bases removed from V and 0 bases from J, the gap between germline ends came to 4 bases.

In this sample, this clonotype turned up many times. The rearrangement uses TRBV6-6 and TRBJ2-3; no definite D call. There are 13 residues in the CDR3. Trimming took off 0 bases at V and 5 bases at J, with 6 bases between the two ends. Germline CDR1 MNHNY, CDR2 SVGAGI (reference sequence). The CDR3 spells CASSYSMVDTQYF. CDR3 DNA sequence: TGTGCCAGCAGTTACTCGATGGTAGATACGCAGTATTTT.